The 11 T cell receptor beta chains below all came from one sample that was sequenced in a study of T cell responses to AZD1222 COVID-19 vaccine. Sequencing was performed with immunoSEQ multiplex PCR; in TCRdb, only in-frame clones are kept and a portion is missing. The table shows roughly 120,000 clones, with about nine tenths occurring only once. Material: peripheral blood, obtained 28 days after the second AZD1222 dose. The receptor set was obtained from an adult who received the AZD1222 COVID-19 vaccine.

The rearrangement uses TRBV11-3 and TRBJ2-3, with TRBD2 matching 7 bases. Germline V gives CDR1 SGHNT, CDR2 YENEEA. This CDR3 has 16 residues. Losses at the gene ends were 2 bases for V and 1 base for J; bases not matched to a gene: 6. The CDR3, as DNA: TGTGCCAGCAGCTTATGGGGAGGGGTCGGCACAGATACGCAGTATTTT. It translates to CASSLWGGVGTDTQYF.

The CDR3 loop reads CASARTGFPGELFF. The CDR3 coding sequence is TGTGCCAGCGCTAGGACCGGGTTCCCCGGGGAGCTGTTTTTT. This chain uses TRBV2 with TRBJ2-2, with D unclear. The CDR3 has 14 amino acids. V was trimmed by 8 bases and J by 6 bases, leaving 16 bases between them. Germline V lookup: CDR1 SNHLY, CDR2 FYNNEI.

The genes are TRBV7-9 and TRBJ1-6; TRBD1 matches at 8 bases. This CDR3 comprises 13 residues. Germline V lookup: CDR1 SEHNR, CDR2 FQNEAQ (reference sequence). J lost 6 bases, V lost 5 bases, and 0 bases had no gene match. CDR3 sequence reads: CASSTGGNSPLHF. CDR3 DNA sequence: TGTGCCAGCAGCACAGGGGGTAATTCACCCCTCCACTTT. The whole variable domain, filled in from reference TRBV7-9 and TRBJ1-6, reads DTGVSQNPRHKITKRGQNVTFRCDPISEHNRLYWYRQTLGQGPEFLTYFQNEAQLEKSRLLSDRFSAERPKGSFSTLEIQRTEQGDSAMYLCASSTGGNSPLHFGNGTRLTVT.

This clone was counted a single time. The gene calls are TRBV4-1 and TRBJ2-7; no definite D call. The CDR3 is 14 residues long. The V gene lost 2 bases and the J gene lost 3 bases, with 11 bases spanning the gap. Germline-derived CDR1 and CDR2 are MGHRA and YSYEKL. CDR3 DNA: TGCGCCAGCAGCCAATCCCGTGACCGCTACGAGCAGTACTTC. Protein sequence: CASSQSRDRYEQYF.

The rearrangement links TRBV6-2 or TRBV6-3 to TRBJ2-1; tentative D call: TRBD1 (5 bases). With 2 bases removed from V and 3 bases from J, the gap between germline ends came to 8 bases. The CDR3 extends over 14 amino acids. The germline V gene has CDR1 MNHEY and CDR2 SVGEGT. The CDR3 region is CASSYSQGYNEQFF. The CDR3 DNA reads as TGTGCCAGCAGTTACAGTCAGGGCTACAATGAGCAGTTCTTC.

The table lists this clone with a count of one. The DNA of the CDR3 is TGTGCCACCGCGGCGGGGCCATACAATGAGCAGTTCTTC. Protein: CATAAGPYNEQFF. V and J are TRBV19 and TRBJ2-1; tentatively, D is TRBD2 (6 bases). V was shortened by 10 bases and J by 4 bases, with 14 bases between the two germline ends. The germline V gene encodes CDR1 LNHDA and CDR2 SQIVND (reference sequence). The CDR3 sequence is 13 residues long.

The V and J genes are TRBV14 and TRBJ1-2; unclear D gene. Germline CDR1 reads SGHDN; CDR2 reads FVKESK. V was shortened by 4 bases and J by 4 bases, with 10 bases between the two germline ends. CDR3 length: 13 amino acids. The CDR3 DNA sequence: TGTGCCAGCAGCCTCGGGCTAGCCTATGGCTACACCTTC. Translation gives CASSLGLAYGYTF.

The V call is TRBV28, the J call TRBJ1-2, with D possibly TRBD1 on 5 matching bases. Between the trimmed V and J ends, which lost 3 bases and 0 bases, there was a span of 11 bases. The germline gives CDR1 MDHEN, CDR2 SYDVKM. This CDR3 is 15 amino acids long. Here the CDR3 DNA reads TGTGCCAGCAGTTTTCTTGAGACAGCTAACTATGGCTACACCTTC. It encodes CASSFLETANYGYTF.

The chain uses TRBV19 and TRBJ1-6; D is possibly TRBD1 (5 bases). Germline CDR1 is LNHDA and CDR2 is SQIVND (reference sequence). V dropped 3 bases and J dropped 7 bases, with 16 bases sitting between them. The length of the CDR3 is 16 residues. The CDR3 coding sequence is TGTGCCAGTAGTATCCAGGGCGAAATGGTAAATTCACCCCTCCACTTT. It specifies CASSIQGEMVNSPLHF.

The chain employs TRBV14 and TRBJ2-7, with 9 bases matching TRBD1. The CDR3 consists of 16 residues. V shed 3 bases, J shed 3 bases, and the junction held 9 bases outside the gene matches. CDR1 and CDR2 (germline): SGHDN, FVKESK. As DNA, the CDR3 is TGTGCCAGCAGCCACCTGCCCGGGACAGGGAGCTACGAGCAGTACTTC. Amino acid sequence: CASSHLPGTGSYEQYF. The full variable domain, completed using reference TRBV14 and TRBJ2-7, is EAGVTQFPSHSVIEKGQTVTLRCDPISGHDNLYWYRRVMGKEIKFLLHFVKESKQDESGMPNNRFLAERTGGTYSTLKVQPAELEDSGVYFCASSHLPGTGSYEQYFGPGTRLTVT.

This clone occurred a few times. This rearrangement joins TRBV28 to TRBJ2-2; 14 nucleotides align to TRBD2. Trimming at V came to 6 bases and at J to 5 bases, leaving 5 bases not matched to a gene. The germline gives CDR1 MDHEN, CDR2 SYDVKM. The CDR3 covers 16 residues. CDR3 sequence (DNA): TGTGCCAGCAGAAAGGGACTAGCGGGGGTGACCGGGGAGCTGTTTTTT. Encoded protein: CASRKGLAGVTGELFF.